This TCR beta chain is drawn from a study of read filtering for tumor transcriptome and immune sequencing. Whole-study results and caveats: Compared with RNA-seq, IR-seq gave much higher clonotype depth and reliability.

The CDR3 is 13 residues long. V gave up 5 bases and J gave up 8 bases, with 15 bases separating them. From germline, CDR1 is SEHNR and CDR2 FQNEAQ (reference sequence). Molecular barcoded adaptors covering alpha/delta and beta/gamma chains were used on roughly 370 ng RNA. TCRdb recomputed calls from the reads with MiXCR, one row per CDR3 protein. The repertoire consists of about 35,000 distinct CDR3 sequences, with roughly an eighth occurring once and the leading ten covering 6% to 8%. At least ten counts were recorded for this clonotype. The antigen is unknown. This chain uses TRBV7-9 with TRBJ1-1; no definite D call. The source of this sequence is a donor aged 40 or older with multiple myeloma. Sample: a population of CD138-negative cells sorted from bone marrow. The CDR3, as DNA: TGTGCCAGCAGCCCACAGCAGGCGTCCGAAGCTTTCTTT. Translating it yields CASSPQQASEAFF. Full variable domain (outside the CDR3, taken from reference TRBV7-9 and TRBJ1-1): DTGVSQNPRHKITKRGQNVTFRCDPISEHNRLYWYRQTLGQGPEFLTYFQNEAQLEKSRLLSDRFSAERPKGSFSTLEIQRTEQGDSAMYLCASSPQQASEAFFGQGTRLTVV.